This entry features one T cell receptor (beta chain) sequence. The data were produced by immunoSEQ multiplex PCR, yet TCRdb's version contains in-frame clones alone and is incomplete. The sample contains about 270,000 clones, approximately 91% of which appear only once. The data are from a study of blood T cell repertoires in COVID-19. CDR3 size: 14 residues. V lost 0 bases to trimming and J lost 5 bases, with 11 bases between them. Looked up from germline, CDR1 is SGHRS and CDR2 is YFSETQ. Source material: PBMCs or T cells enriched from blood (not recorded which). The V and J genes are TRBV5-1 and TRBJ1-2; no clear D gene. The clonotype was recovered from a woman in her 40s with acute COVID-19. CDR3 bases: TGCGCCAGCAGCTTGGAGGCCGACTTGTATGGCTACACCTTC. Translating gives CASSLEADLYGYTF.